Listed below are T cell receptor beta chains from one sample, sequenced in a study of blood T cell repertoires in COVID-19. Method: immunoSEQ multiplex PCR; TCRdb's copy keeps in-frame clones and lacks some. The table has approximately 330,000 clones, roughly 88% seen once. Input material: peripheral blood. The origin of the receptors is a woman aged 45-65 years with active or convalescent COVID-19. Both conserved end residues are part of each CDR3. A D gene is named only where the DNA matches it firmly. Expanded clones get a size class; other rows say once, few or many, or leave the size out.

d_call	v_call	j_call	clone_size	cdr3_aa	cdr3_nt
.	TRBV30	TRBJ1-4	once	CAWSPDRSRLFF	TGTGCCTGGAGTCCTGACAGGTCGAGACTGTTTTTT
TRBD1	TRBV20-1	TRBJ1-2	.	CSASGTDYGYTF	TGCAGTGCTAGTGGGACAGACTATGGCTACACCTTC
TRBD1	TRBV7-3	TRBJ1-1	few	CASSFLQGAVFF	TGTGCCAGCAGCTTCCTACAGGGGGCGGTTTTCTTT
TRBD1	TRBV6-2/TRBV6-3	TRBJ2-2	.	CASSYLIWTGVGGELFF	TGTGCCAGCAGTTACTTAATCTGGACAGGGGTCGGCGGGGAGCTGTTTTTT
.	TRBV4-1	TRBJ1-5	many	CASSQAPGGSQPQHF	TGCGCCAGCAGCCAAGCCCCGGGCGGGAGTCAGCCCCAGCATTTT
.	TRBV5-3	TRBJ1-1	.	CARSSAREGRTEAFF	TGTGCCAGAAGCTCGGCCCGGGAGGGAAGAACTGAAGCTTTCTTT
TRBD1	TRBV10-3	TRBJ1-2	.	CAISETGGNGYTF	TGTGCCATCAGTGAGACAGGGGGAAATGGCTACACCTTC
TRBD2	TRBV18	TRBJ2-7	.	CASSPNSLAGGSSYEQYF	TGTGCCAGCTCACCCAATTCCCTAGCGGGAGGTAGCTCCTACGAGCAGTACTTC
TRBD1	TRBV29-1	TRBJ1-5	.	CSVAPGGNQPQHF	TGCAGCGTGGCCCCAGGGGGTAATCAGCCCCAGCATTTT
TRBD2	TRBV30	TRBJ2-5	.	CAWRYGLAGGGETQYF	TGTGCCTGGAGATACGGACTAGCGGGAGGGGGGGAGACCCAGTACTTC
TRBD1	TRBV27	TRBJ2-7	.	CASSLGTGYEQYF	TGTGCCAGCAGTTTAGGGACAGGGTACGAGCAGTACTTC
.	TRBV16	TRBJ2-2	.	CASSQFGAYTGELFF	TGTGCCAGCAGCCAATTTGGGGCGTACACCGGGGAGCTGTTTTTT
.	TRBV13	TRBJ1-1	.	CASSGLGSMNTEAFF	TGTGCCAGCAGCGGCCTGGGCTCGATGAACACTGAAGCTTTCTTT
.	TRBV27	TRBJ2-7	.	CASSFSAGQGYEQYF	TGTGCCAGCAGTTTTTCGGCAGGCCAGGGGTACGAGCAGTACTTC
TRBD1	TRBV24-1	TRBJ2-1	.	CATSDVQGYNEQFF	TGTGCCACCAGTGATGTACAGGGGTACAATGAGCAGTTCTTC
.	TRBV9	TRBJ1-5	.	CASSVGISNQPQHF	TGTGCCAGCAGCGTAGGTATCAGCAATCAGCCCCAGCATTTT
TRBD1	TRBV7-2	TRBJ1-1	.	CASSFGQAVDAFF	TGTGCCAGCAGCTTTGGACAGGCTGTAGATGCTTTCTTT
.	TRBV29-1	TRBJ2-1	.	CSVEGALASDLSSYNEQFF	TGCAGCGTCGAGGGGGCCCTGGCTAGCGACCTAAGCTCCTACAATGAGCAGTTCTTC
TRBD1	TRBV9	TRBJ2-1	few	CASSQGGRADYNEQFF	TGTGCCAGCAGCCAAGGGGGCAGGGCAGACTACAATGAGCAGTTCTTC
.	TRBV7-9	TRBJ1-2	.	CASSLGLTNNYGYTF	TGTGCCAGCAGCTTAGGGCTCACTAATAACTATGGCTACACCTTC
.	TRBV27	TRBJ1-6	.	CASSPHRTEDFNSPLHF	TGTGCCAGCAGCCCCCATCGGACAGAAGACTTTAATTCACCCCTCCACTTT
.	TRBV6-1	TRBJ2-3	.	CASSELRGSDTDTQYF	TGTGCCAGCAGTGAACTCAGGGGATCGGACACAGATACGCAGTATTTT
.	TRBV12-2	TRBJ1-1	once	CASRFYRGGEAFF	TGTGCAAGTCGCTTCTACAGGGGTGGTGAAGCTTTCTTT
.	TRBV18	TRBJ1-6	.	CASSPGGGAGPLHF	TGTGCCAGCTCACCAGGCGGCGGGGCGGGACCCCTCCACTTT
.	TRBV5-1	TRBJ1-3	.	CASSEGRGSSGNTIYF	TGCGCCAGCTCGGAGGGGAGGGGGAGCTCTGGAAACACCATATATTTT
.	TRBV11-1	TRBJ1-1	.	CASSHAGLNTEAFF	TGTGCCAGCAGCCACGCAGGGTTGAACACTGAAGCTTTCTTT
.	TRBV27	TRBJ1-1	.	CASSLGRMNTEAFF	TGTGCCAGCAGTTTAGGCAGGATGAACACTGAAGCTTTCTTT
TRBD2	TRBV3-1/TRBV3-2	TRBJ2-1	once	CASSQASLAGGHEQFF	TGTGCCAGCAGCCAAGCTTCCTTAGCGGGAGGCCATGAGCAGTTCTTC
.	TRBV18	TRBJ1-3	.	CASSPPRFPSGNTIYF	TGTGCCAGCTCACCCCCGCGATTCCCCTCTGGAAACACCATATATTTT
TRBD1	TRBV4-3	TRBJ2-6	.	CASSQGQGAGHGSGANVLTF	TGCGCCAGCAGCCAAGGACAGGGGGCAGGGCACGGCTCTGGGGCCAACGTCCTGACTTTC
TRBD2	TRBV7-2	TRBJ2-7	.	CASSLGRTSIKHYEQYF	TGTGCCAGCAGCTTAGGCAGGACTAGCATTAAGCACTACGAGCAGTACTTC
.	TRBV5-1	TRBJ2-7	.	CASSPDSYEQYF	TGCGCCAGCAGCCCAGACAGTTACGAGCAGTACTTC
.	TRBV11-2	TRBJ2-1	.	CASSLDEDSEQFF	TGTGCCAGCAGCTTAGATGAAGATAGTGAGCAGTTCTTC
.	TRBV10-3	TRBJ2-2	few	CAISVQEGTGELFF	TGTGCCATCAGTGTCCAGGAAGGTACTGGGGAGCTGTTTTTT
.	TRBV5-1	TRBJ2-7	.	CASRDLTVGDYEQYF	TGCGCCAGCAGGGATCTGACAGTTGGCGACTACGAGCAGTACTTC
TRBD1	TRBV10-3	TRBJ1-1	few	CAISGTGGGTEAFF	TGTGCCATCAGTGGTACAGGGGGCGGTACTGAAGCTTTCTTT
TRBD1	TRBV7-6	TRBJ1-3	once	CASSLLPGQGVTSGNTIYF	TGTGCCAGCAGCTTACTCCCGGGACAGGGAGTAACCTCTGGAAACACCATATATTTT
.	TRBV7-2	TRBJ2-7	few	CASSSIHIGEQYF	TGTGCCAGCAGCTCCATACACATTGGCGAGCAGTACTTC
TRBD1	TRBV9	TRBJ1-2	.	CASRPSGTALYTF	TGTGCCAGCAGACCCTCCGGGACAGCCCTCTACACCTTC
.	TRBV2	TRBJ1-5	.	CASSLRGTSNQPQHF	TGTGCCAGCAGCCTGCGGGGGACCAGCAATCAGCCCCAGCATTTT
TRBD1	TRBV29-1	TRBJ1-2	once	CSVPLRGQGGGYTF	TGCAGCGTCCCTTTACGGGGACAGGGCGGCGGCTACACCTTC
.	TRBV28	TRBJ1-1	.	CASSLWGKGEMNTEAFF	TGTGCCAGCAGTTTATGGGGTAAAGGAGAAATGAACACTGAAGCTTTCTTT
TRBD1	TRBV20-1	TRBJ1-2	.	CSAATGNGYTF	TGCAGTGCTGCGACAGGGAATGGCTACACCTTC
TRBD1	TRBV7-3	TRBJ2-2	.	CASSPQGTANTGELFF	TGTGCCAGCAGCCCCCAGGGGACAGCGAACACCGGGGAGCTGTTTTTT
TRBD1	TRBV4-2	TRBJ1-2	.	CASSQPQGARGYTF	TGTGCCAGCAGCCAGCCACAGGGGGCGCGGGGCTACACCTTC
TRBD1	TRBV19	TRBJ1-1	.	CASSIQGADTEAFF	TGTGCCAGTAGTATTCAGGGGGCTGACACTGAAGCTTTCTTT
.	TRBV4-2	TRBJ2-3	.	CASSPGGGRDTQYF	TGTGCCAGCAGCCCAGGCGGGGGCCGGGATACGCAGTATTTT
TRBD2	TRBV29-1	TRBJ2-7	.	CSVEGLENEQYF	TGCAGCGTGGAGGGACTAGAGAACGAGCAGTACTTC
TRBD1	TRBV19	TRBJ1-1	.	CASSRQGLAEAFF	TGTGCCAGTAGTAGACAGGGTCTGGCTGAAGCTTTCTTT
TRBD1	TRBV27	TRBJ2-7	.	CASSETGYSYEQYF	TGTGCCAGCAGCGAGACAGGGTACTCCTACGAGCAGTACTTC
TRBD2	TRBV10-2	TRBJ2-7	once	CASSDDSGGRDEQYF	TGCGCCAGCAGTGATGATAGCGGGGGGCGAGACGAGCAGTACTTC
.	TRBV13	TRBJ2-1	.	CASSLPTNAYNEQFF	TGTGCCAGCAGCCTCCCGACAAACGCTTACAATGAGCAGTTCTTC
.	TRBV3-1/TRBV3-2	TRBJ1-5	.	CASGYREPQHF	TGTGCCAGCGGCTATCGGGAACCCCAGCATTTT
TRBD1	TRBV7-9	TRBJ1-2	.	CASSPGQLVRGYTF	TGTGCCAGCAGCCCGGGACAGTTGGTTAGAGGTTACACCTTC
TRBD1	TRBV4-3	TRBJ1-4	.	CASSQEAPRDRGEKLFF	TGCGCCAGCAGCCAAGAGGCGCCTCGGGACAGGGGTGAAAAACTGTTTTTT
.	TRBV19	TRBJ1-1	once	CASSPLRGTVEAFF	TGTGCCAGTAGTCCTCTCCGCGGGACGGTTGAAGCTTTCTTT
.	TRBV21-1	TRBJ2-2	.	CASSKVLVGAGGRPGELFF	TGTGCCAGCAGCAAAGTTCTCGTCGGTGCGGGGGGGCGACCCGGGGAGCTGTTTTTT